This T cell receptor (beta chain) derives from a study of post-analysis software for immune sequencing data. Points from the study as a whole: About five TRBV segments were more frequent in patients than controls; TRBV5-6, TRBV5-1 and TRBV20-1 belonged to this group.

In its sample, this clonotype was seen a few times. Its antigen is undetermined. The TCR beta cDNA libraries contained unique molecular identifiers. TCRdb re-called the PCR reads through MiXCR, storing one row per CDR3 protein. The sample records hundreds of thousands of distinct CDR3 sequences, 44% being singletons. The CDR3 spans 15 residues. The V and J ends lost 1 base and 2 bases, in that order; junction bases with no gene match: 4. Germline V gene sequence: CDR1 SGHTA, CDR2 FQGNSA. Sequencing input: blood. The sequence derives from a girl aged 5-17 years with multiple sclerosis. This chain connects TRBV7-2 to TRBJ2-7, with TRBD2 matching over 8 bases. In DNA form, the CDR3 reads TGTGCCAGCAGCTTAGACGCGGGGGGACCCTACGAGCAGTACTTC. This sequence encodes CASSLDAGGPYEQYF. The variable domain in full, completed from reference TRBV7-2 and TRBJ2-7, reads GAGVSQSPSNKVTEKGKDVELRCDPISGHTALYWYRQSLGQGLEFLIYFQGNSAPDKSGLPSDRFSAERTGGSVSTLTIQRTQQEDSAVYLCASSLDAGGPYEQYFGPGTRLTVT.